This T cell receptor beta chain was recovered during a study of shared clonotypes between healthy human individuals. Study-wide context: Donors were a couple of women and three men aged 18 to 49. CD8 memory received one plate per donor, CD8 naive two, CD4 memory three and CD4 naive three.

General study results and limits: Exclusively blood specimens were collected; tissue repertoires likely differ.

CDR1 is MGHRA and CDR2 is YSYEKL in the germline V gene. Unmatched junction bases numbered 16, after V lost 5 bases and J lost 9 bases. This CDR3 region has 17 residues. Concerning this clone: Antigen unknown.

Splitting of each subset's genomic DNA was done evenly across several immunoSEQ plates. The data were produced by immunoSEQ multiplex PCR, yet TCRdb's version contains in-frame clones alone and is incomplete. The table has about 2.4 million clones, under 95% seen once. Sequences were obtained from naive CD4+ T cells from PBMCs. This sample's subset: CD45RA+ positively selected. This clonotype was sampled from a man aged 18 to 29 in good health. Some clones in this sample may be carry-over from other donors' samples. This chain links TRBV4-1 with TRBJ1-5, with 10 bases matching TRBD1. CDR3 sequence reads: CASSNPPTGGGLGPQHF. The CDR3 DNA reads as TGCGCCAGCAGCAACCCCCCGACAGGGGGCGGACTCGGGCCCCAGCATTTT.